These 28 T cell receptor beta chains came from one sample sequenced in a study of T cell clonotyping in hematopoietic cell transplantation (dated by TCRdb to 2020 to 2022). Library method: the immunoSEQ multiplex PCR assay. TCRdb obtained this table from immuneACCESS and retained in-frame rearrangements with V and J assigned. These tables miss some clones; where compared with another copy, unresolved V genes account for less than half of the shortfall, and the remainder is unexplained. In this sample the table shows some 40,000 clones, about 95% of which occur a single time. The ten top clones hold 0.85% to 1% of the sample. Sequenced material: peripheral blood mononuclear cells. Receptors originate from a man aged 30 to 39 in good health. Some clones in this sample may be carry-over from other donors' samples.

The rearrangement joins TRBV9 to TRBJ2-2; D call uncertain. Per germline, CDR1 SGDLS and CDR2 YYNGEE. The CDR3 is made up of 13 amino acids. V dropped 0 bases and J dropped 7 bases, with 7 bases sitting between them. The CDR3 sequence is CASSVEVVGELFF. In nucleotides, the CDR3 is TGTGCCAGCAGCGTAGAAGTGGTCGGGGAGCTGTTTTTT.

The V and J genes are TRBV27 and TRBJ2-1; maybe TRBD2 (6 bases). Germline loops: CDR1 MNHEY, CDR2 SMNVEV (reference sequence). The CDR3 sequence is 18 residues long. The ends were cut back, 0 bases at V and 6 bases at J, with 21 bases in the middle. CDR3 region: CASSLSIMAGLLLNEQFF. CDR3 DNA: TGTGCCAGCAGTTTATCGATTATGGCGGGACTTCTACTCAATGAGCAGTTCTTC.

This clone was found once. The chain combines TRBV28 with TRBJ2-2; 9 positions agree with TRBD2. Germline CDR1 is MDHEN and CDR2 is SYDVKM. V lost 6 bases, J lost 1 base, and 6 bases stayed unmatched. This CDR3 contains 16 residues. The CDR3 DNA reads TGTGCCAGCAGGGGATATAGCGGGAGGAACACCGGGGAGCTGTTTTTT. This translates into CASRGYSGRNTGELFF.

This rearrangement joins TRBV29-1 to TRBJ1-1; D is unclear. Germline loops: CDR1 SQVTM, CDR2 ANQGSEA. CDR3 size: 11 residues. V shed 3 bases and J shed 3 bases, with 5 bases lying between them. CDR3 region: CSVETYTEAFF. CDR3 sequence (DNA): TGCAGCGTTGAGACATACACTGAAGCTTTCTTT.

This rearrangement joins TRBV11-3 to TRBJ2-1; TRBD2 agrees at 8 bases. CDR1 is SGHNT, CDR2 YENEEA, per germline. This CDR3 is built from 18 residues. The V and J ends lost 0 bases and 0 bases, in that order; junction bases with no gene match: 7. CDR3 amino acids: CASSLEAGGTSSYNEQFF. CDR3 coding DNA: TGTGCCAGCAGCTTAGAGGCGGGAGGAACTAGCTCCTACAATGAGCAGTTCTTC.

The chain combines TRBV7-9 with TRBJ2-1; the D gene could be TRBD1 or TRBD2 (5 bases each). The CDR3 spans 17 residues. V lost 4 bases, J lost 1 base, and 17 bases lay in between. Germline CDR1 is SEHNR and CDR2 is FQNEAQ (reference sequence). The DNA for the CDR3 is TGTGCCAGCAGCTCGATCCGGGACGTAATGTCCTACAATGAGCAGTTCTTC. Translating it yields CASSSIRDVMSYNEQFF.

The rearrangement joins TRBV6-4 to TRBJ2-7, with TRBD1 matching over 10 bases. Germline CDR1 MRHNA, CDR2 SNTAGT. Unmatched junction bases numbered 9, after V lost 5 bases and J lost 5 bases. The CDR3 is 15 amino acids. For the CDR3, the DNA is TGTGCCAGCAGTCCGGGACAGGGGTCTTTCGACGAGCAGTACTTC. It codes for CASSPGQGSFDEQYF.

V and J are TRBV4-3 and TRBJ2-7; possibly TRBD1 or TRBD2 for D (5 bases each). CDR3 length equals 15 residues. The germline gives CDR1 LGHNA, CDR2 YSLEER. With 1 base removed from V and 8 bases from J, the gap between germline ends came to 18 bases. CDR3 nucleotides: TGCGCCAGCAGCCAAGGCTTCTCCTCCGGGACCCAGCAGTACTTC. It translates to CASSQGFSSGTQQYF.

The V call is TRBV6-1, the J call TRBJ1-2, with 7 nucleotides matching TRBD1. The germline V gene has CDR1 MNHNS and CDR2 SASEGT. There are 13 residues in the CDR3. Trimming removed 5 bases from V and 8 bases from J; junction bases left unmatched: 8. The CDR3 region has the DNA TGTGCCAGCAGTCCGAGGGACAGAGACGGCTACACCTTC. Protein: CASSPRDRDGYTF.

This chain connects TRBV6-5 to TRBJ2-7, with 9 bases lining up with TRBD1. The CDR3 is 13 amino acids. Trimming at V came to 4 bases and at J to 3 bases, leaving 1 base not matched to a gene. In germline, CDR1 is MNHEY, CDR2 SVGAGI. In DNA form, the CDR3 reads TGTGCCAGCAGTTCGGGACAGGGCTACGAGCAGTACTTC. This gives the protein CASSSGQGYEQYF.

The CDR3 loop is CASSGTGLRETQYF. CDR3 DNA: TGCGCCAGCTCCGGGACAGGGCTCCGGGAGACCCAGTACTTC. The rearrangement joins TRBV5-1 to TRBJ2-5, with 9 bases identical to TRBD1. The trim removed 7 bases at V and 5 bases at J, leaving 9 bases unmatched. The CDR3 extends over 14 amino acids. Germline CDR1 is SGHRS and CDR2 is YFSETQ.

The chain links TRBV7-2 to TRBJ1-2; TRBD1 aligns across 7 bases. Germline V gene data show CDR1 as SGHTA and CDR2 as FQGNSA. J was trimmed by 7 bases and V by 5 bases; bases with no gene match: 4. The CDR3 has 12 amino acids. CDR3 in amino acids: CASSPQGFGYTF. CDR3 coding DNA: TGTGCCAGCAGCCCACAGGGGTTTGGCTACACCTTC.

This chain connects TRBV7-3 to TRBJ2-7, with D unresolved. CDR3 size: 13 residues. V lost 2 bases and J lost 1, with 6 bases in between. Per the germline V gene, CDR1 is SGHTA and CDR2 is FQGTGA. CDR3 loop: CASSLGRSYEQYF. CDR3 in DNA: TGTGCCAGCAGCTTAGGTAGATCCTACGAGCAGTACTTC. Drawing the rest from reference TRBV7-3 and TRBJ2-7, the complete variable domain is GAGVSQTPSNKVTEKGKYVELRCDPISGHTALYWYRQSLGQGPEFLIYFQGTGAADDSGLPNDRFFAVRPEGSVSTLKIQRTERGDSAVYLCASSLGRSYEQYFGPGTRLTVT.

CDR3 in amino acids: CATQHTQGEQFF. As DNA, the CDR3 is TGTGCCACCCAACATACACAGGGAGAGCAGTTCTTC. The chain recombines TRBV15 with TRBJ2-1, with D perhaps TRBD1 (6 bases). This CDR3 contains 12 residues. Trimming removed 8 bases at V and 10 bases at J, with 15 bases between. CDR1 and CDR2 (germline): LNHNV, YYDKDF (reference sequence).

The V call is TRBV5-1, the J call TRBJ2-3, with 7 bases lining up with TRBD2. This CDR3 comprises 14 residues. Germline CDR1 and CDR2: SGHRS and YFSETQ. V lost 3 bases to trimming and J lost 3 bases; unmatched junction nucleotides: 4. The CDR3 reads CASSWGGTTDTQYF. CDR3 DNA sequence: TGCGCCAGCAGCTGGGGGGGAACGACAGATACGCAGTATTTT.

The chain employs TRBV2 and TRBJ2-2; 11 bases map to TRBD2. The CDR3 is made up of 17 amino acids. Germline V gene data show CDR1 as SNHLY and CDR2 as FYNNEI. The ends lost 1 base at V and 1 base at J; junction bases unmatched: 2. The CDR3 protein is CASSEGTSGWNTGELFF. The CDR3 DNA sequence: TGTGCCAGCAGTGAAGGGACTAGCGGGTGGAACACCGGGGAGCTGTTTTTT. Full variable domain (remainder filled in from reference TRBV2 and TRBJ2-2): EPEVTQTPSHQVTQMGQEVILRCVPISNHLYFYWYRQILGQKVEFLVSFYNNEISEKSEIFDDQFSVERPDGSNFTLKIRSTKLEDSAMYFCASSEGTSGWNTGELFFGEGSRLTVL.

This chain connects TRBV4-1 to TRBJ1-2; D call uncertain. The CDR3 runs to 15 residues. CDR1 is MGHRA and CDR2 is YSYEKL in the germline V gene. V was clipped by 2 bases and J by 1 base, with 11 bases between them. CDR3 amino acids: CASSQPPVLNYGYTF. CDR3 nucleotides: TGCGCCAGCAGCCAACCACCCGTCCTTAACTATGGCTACACCTTC.

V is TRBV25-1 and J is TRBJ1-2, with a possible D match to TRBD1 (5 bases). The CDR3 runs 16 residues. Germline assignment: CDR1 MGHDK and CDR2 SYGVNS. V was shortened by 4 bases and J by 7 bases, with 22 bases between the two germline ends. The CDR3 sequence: CASSGALLQGGFGYTF. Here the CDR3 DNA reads TGTGCCAGCAGTGGGGCTTTATTGCAGGGAGGTTTTGGCTACACCTTC.

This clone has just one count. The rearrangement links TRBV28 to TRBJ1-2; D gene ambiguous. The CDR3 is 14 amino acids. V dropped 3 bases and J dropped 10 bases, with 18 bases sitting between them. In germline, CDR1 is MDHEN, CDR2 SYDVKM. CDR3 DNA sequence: TGTGCCAGCAGTTTTGGCGGGAACATGGAGGTCTACACCTTC. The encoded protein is CASSFGGNMEVYTF.

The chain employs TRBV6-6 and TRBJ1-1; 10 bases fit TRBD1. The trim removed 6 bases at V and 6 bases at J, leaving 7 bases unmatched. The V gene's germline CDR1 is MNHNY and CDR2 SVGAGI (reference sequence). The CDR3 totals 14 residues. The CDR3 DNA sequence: TGTGCCAGCAGACCCGGGACAGGGGTTTCTGAAGCTTTCTTT. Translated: CASRPGTGVSEAFF.

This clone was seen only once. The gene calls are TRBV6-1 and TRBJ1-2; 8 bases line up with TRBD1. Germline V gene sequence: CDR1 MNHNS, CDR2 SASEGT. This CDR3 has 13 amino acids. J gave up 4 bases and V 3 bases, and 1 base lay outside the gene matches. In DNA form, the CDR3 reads TGTGCCAGCAGTGAGCAGGGGGCCTATGGCTACACCTTC. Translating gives CASSEQGAYGYTF.

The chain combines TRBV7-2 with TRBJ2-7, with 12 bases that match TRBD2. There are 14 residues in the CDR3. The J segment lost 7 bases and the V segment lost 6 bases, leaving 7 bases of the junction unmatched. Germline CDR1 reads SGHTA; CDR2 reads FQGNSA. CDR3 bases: TGTGCCAGCAGACGGACTAGCGGGGCTTTGGAGCAGTACTTC. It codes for CASRRTSGALEQYF.

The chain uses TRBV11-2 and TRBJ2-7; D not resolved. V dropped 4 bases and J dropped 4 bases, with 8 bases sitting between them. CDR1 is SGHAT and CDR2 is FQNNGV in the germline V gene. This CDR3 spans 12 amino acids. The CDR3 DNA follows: TGTGCCAGCAGCTGGTTAAAGTACGAGCAGTACTTC. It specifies CASSWLKYEQYF.

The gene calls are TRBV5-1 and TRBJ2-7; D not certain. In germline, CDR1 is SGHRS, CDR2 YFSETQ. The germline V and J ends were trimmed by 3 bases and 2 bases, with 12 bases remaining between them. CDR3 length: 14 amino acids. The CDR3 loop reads CASSSLDITYEQYF. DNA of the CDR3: TGCGCCAGCAGCTCCCTCGACATCACCTACGAGCAGTACTTC.

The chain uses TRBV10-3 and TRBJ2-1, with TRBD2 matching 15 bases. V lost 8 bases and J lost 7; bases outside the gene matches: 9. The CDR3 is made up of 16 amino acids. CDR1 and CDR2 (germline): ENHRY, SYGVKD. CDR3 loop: CAIRGGTSGRMNEQFF. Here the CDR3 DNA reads TGTGCCATCCGGGGAGGGACTAGCGGGAGGATGAATGAGCAGTTCTTC.

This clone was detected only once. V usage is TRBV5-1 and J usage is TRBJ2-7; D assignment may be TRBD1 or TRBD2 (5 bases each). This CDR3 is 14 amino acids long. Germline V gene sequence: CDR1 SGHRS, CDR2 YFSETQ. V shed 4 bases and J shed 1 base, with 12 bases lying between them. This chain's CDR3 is CASSPGAGSYEQYF. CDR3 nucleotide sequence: TGCGCCAGCAGCCCCGGGGCAGGGTCCTACGAGCAGTACTTC.

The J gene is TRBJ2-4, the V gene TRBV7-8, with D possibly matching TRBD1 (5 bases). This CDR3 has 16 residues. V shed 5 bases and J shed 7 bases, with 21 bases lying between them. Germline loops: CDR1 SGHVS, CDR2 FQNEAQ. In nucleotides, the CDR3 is TGTGCCAGCAGCCGTTCCGCCTTAACAGGAATTAACATTCAGTACTTC. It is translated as CASSRSALTGINIQYF.

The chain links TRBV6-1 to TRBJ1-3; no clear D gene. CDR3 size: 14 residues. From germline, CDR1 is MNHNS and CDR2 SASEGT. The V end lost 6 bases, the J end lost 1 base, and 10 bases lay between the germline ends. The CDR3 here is CASSPRSSGNTIYF. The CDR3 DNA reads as TGTGCCAGCAGCCCGAGGAGTTCTGGAAACACCATATATTTT.